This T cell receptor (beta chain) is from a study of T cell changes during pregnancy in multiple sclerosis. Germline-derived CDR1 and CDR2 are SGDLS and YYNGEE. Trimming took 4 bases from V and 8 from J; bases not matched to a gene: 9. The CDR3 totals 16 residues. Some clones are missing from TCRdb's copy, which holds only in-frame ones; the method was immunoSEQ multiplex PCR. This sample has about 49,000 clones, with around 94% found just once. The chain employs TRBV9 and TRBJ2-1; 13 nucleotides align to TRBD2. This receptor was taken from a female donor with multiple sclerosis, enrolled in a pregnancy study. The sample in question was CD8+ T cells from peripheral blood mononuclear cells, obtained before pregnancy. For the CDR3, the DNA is TGTGCCAGCAGCTCCGGGACTAGCGGGGAAATGGATGAGCAGTTCTTC. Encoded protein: CASSSGTSGEMDEQFF.